This is a list of T cell receptor beta chains from one sample in a study of vaccination and CD4 T cells after COVID-19. One entry per CDR3 protein results from TCRdb running MiXCR on the PCR reads. The data contain around 10,000 distinct CDR3 sequences, 55% to 65% of them singletons. Their antigens are not known. The sample consisted of CD4+ T cells from blood, cultured in vitro. The receptors come from a human donor who had recovered from COVID-19. CDR3s include the opening cysteine and the closing phenylalanine or tryptophan. The D gene is left open where the match is weak. Size is omitted from some rows. Given values are once, few, many or a class for expanded clones.

>NA|TRBV30|TRBJ1-2|12|NA
TGTGCCTGGGAGCAAAACGGCTATGGCTACACCTTC
CAWEQNGYGYTF
>NA|TRBV20-1|TRBJ1-3|18|few
TGCAGTGCTAGAGATGCTAGGTCGACCCTAATCTCTGGAAACACCATATATTTT
CSARDARSTLISGNTIYF
>TRBD1|TRBV5-1|TRBJ2-5|15|NA
TGCGCCAGCAGCTTGGATGGGACAGAACAAGAGACCCAGTACTTC
CASSLDGTEQETQYF
>NA|TRBV12-3/TRBV12-4|TRBJ2-7|12|NA
TGTGCCAGCAGTTTATACAACTACGAGCAGTACTTC
CASSLYNYEQYF
>NA|TRBV19|TRBJ1-2|15|NA
TGTGCCAGTGCAACAACAGGGACGATTAACTATGGCTACACCTTC
CASATTGTINYGYTF
>TRBD1|TRBV15|TRBJ1-1|19|NA
TGTGCCACCAGCAGAGTTTTCGCCAGGGGGCTATTTCCGAACACTGAAGCTTTCTTT
CATSRVFARGLFPNTEAFF
>TRBD1|TRBV5-1|TRBJ1-2|17|NA
TGCGCCAGCAGCTTTGGGGTGGCAGGGGGCGATCGGCGTGGCTACACCTTC
CASSFGVAGGDRRGYTF
>NA|TRBV6-5|TRBJ2-5|11|NA
TGTGCCAGCAGTTACAGAGAGACCCAGTACTTC
CASSYRETQYF
>NA|TRBV20-1|TRBJ2-5|15|NA
TGCAGTGCTAGTGTGACCAGCGCAGGGCAAGAGACCCAGTACTTC
CSASVTSAGQETQYF
>NA|TRBV10-2|TRBJ1-5|13|once
TGCGCCAGCCCGACAGGAACCAATCAGCCCCAGCATTTT
CASPTGTNQPQHF
>NA|TRBV6-5|TRBJ1-1|15|few
TGTGCCAGCAGTTTGGACAGACTCATGAACACTGAAGCTTTCTTT
CASSLDRLMNTEAFF
>NA|TRBV5-8|TRBJ2-5|15|NA
TGTGCCAGCAGCTTGTACGGGGGCAGCAAAGAGACCCAGTACTTC
CASSLYGGSKETQYF
>NA|TRBV12-3/TRBV12-4|TRBJ1-1|15|NA
TGTGCCAGCAGTTTAGGTACAGGGAGGGACACTGAAGCTTTCTTT
CASSLGTGRDTEAFF
>NA|TRBV5-5|TRBJ1-1|14|NA
TGTGCCAGCAGCTTGAGTAGGGCGAACACTGAAGCTTTCTTT
CASSLSRANTEAFF
>NA|TRBV6-1|TRBJ1-5|16|few
TGTGCCAGCATCCGCGCATTATTCGACAGGCTTCAGCCCCAGCATTTT
CASIRALFDRLQPQHF
>NA|TRBV20-1|TRBJ2-7|14|NA
TGCAGTGCTAGAGACAGGGTTAGGAGCTACGAGCAGTACTTC
CSARDRVRSYEQYF
>NA|TRBV11-2|TRBJ1-2|15|NA
TGTGCCAGCAGCCCACAAAGAGGCAGGGGCTATGGCTACACCTTC
CASSPQRGRGYGYTF
>NA|TRBV21-1|TRBJ1-6|15|few
TGTGCCAGCAGCCCCGGACAGGGGAATAATTCACCCCTCCACTTT
CASSPGQGNNSPLHF
>TRBD1|TRBV6-1|TRBJ1-6|13|few
TGTGCCAGCAGGGGACAGGTGGGATCACCCCTCCACTTT
CASRGQVGSPLHF
>TRBD1|TRBV5-4|TRBJ1-2|15|NA
TGTGCCAGCAGAAAGAAGGGGGACAGGGACTATGGCTACACCTTC
CASRKKGDRDYGYTF
>TRBD1|TRBV20-1|TRBJ1-3|15|NA
TGCAGTGCTAGAGGGACAGGGTCCTCTGGAAACACCATATATTTT
CSARGTGSSGNTIYF
>NA|TRBV27|TRBJ1-1|13|NA
TGTGCCAGCAGTCCGAGGGGGGGGTCTGAAGCTTTCTTT
CASSPRGGSEAFF
>NA|TRBV20-1|TRBJ2-2|16|NA
TGCAGTGCCAGGCCCGGGGGGCGCAGGTTGACCGGGGAGCTGTTTTTT
CSARPGGRRLTGELFF
>NA|TRBV18|TRBJ1-2|13|NA
TGTGCCAGCTCACCAGAGGGGGACTATGGCTACACCTTC
CASSPEGDYGYTF
>TRBD2|TRBV5-4|TRBJ2-3|16|NA
TGTGCCAGCAGCTTGCCAACTAGCGGACACACAGATACGCAGTATTTT
CASSLPTSGHTDTQYF
>NA|TRBV27|TRBJ1-1|12|medium-sized
TGTGCCAGCAGCGGGGGGAACACTGAAGCTTTCTTT
CASSGGNTEAFF
>NA|TRBV12-3/TRBV12-4|TRBJ2-7|16|NA
TGTGCCAGCAGTTTAGTCCCGCCCTCGGGGCCTTACGAGCAGTACTTC
CASSLVPPSGPYEQYF
>TRBD1|TRBV7-3|TRBJ2-3|13|NA
TGTGCCAGCAGCTCCACCAGGACAGGGGATAGGTATTTT
CASSSTRTGDRYF
>NA|TRBV20-1|TRBJ1-3|13|NA
TGCAGTGCGGTTACAGGCTCTGGAAACACCATATATTTT
CSAVTGSGNTIYF
>NA|TRBV9|TRBJ1-2|14|few
TGTGCCAGCAGCGTAGCCCCTACGGGGTTTGGCTACACCTTC
CASSVAPTGFGYTF
>NA|TRBV7-9|TRBJ1-6|12|NA
TGTGCCAGCAGCCAAGGGGCATCACCCCTCCACTTT
CASSQGASPLHF
>NA|TRBV11-2|TRBJ1-2|14|few
TGTGCCAGCAGCTTACGTGGGGATTGGGTCGGCTACACCTTC
CASSLRGDWVGYTF
>NA|TRBV20-1|TRBJ1-2|8|few
TGCAGTGCTAGTCCTAGTCGTTTC
CSASPSRF
>NA|TRBV20-1|TRBJ1-1|14|NA
TGCAGTGCTAGAGATAAGGGGTCAGGCCCGGAAGCTTTCTTT
CSARDKGSGPEAFF
>TRBD1|TRBV27|TRBJ1-6|15|NA
TGTGCCAGCAGTTTTAAGGGACAGGGTTTTTCACCCCTCCACTTT
CASSFKGQGFSPLHF
>NA|TRBV6-1|TRBJ2-5|11|NA
TGTGCCAGCAGTAGGGAGAAGACCCAGTACTTC
CASSREKTQYF
>NA|TRBV19|TRBJ1-2|14|medium-sized
TGTGCCAGTGATAAGGGACGGGGATTGAATGGCTACACCTTC
CASDKGRGLNGYTF
>TRBD1|TRBV2|TRBJ1-5|15|once
TGTGCCAGCAGCAGAGGGGGCTTGGGCAATCAGCCCCAGCATTTT
CASSRGGLGNQPQHF
>NA|TRBV7-9|TRBJ2-3|12|NA
TGTGCCAGCAGCTCAATCACAGATACGCAGTATTTT
CASSSITDTQYF
>TRBD1|TRBV6-1|TRBJ2-7|14|NA
TGTGCCAGCAAAGGGACAGGACTCTCCTACGAGCAGTACTTC
CASKGTGLSYEQYF
>TRBD2|TRBV27|TRBJ2-5|15|NA
TGTGCCAGCAGTTTCACTAGCGGGGTTCAGGAGACCCAGTACTTC
CASSFTSGVQETQYF
>NA|TRBV19|TRBJ1-5|15|NA
TGTGCCAGTACCCTCTCAGGAAGAAACAATCAGCCCCAGCATTTT
CASTLSGRNNQPQHF
>NA|TRBV5-5|TRBJ1-2|17|NA
TGTGCCAGCAGCTTGGGAGTTAGCGGGGGGCCCAACTATGGCTACACCTTC
CASSLGVSGGPNYGYTF
>NA|TRBV7-9|TRBJ2-7|12|NA
TGTGCCAGCAGCTTAAACTCTTACGAGCAGTACTTC
CASSLNSYEQYF
>NA|TRBV20-1|TRBJ2-5|15|NA
TGCAGTGCTAGAGATCGAGAAGGGGCCGAAGAGACCCAGTACTTC
CSARDREGAEETQYF
>TRBD1|TRBV10-3|TRBJ2-3|15|NA
TGTGCCATCACCCCCACAGGGGTTAGCACAGATACGCAGTATTTT
CAITPTGVSTDTQYF
>NA|TRBV19|TRBJ1-5|16|few
TGTGCCAGTACCCGGCAGGGGCCCCCTAGCAATCAGCCCCAGCATTTT
CASTRQGPPSNQPQHF
>NA|TRBV20-1|TRBJ2-6|14|NA
TGCAGTGCTATATTTAGGCGGGGGGCCAACGTCCTGACTTTC
CSAIFRRGANVLTF
>NA|TRBV6-1|TRBJ1-2|12|few
TGTGCCAGCAGCGGCAGCACTAATTCCCCAAGCTTC
CASSGSTNSPSF
>TRBD1|TRBV20-1|TRBJ1-2|11|NA
TGCAGTGCTGGCCGGGACAGAGGCTACACCTTC
CSAGRDRGYTF
>NA|TRBV4-1|TRBJ2-7|13|once
TGCGCCAGCAGCCAAGACTTTAAGTACGAGCAGTACTTC
CASSQDFKYEQYF